This entry is about one T cell receptor (beta chain). These data come from a study of blood T cell repertoires in COVID-19. This CDR3 contains 14 residues. The germline gives CDR1 SGHTA, CDR2 FQGNSA. Between the trimmed V and J ends, which lost 5 bases and 1 base, there was a span of 10 bases. The table came from immunoSEQ multiplex PCR; TCRdb's copy has only in-frame clones and leaves some out. The table records around 200,000 clones, 90% of them present only once. Sequenced sample: peripheral blood. The receptor's source is a man aged 45-65 years with acute or convalescent COVID-19. The chain uses TRBV7-2 and TRBJ2-3, with D possibly being TRBD2 (6 bases). The CDR3 DNA is TGTGCCAGCAGCCCCGGGGGTCGCACAGATACGCAGTATTTT. This encodes CASSPGGRTDTQYF.